This T cell receptor beta chain was recorded in a study of shared clonotypes between healthy human individuals. The CDR3 contains 16 residues. The germline gives CDR1 MGHRA, CDR2 YSYEKL. V dropped 4 bases and J dropped 0; count of bases not matched to a gene: 7. A word on this clone: Antigen: not known. With a much larger clone just one base away, this may be a read error. Other DNA variants within this sample encode the same CDR3.

Study outcomes and limitations: Blood was the sole source, and tissue repertoires probably differ.

Unsorted PBMC contributed approximately 280 ng DNA, around 30,000 T cell genomes, to each replicate PCR. TCRdb keeps only in-frame clones here, not all; method: immunoSEQ multiplex PCR. Altogether some 450,000 clones are present, 75% to 80% being singletons, with the ten largest covering 9.5% to 15%. The clonotype originates from a middle-aged woman in good health. Some clones in this sample may be carry-over from other donors' samples. Sequenced: PBMCs. This chain links TRBV4-1 with TRBJ2-3; 7 nucleotides align to TRBD2. The CDR3 nucleotides are TGCGCCAGCAGCCGGGCCTTAGCGGGTAGCACAGATACGCAGTATTTT. Translated: CASSRALAGSTDTQYF.